This T cell receptor (beta chain) is from a study of blood T cell repertoires in COVID-19 (dated by TCRdb to about 2020). Regarding the research as a whole: Samples covering the acute and convalescent phases of COVID-19 were provided by collaborators in the United States, Italy and Spain. The prospective study material was composed of cDNA or gDNA derived from T cells, B-cell-depleted T cells, or PBMCs. Deeply sampled blood TCRbeta repertoires from subjects exposed to, actively infected with, or recovered from COVID-19 were included in the dataset. The repertoires were released in a freely available public database intended as a resource for research on the immune response to SARS-CoV-2. The samples were drawn from the first 160 participants of the ongoing ImmuneRACE study and from under 1,500 subjects provided by 6 global collaborators. Sample metadata almost always included a de-identified subject ID, COVID-19 status, age in years and sex. Where available, HLA class I and class II types were taken from metadata supplied by the sample provider and were not determined by assay-based typing. Paper-wide results and their limitations: How much clinical and demographic metadata was included differed by source and by participant, and the metadata was provided uncurated.

To note about this clone: The antigen it recognizes is unknown. No quality values exist for individual bases; no much larger clone is one base distant.

Enrolling through a virtual design, the prospective study's participants ranged in age from about 18 to 100 years and lived across approximately 25 United States geographic areas. To assign participants to cohorts, the prospective study relied on clinical history that participants themselves reported in a screening survey and a study questionnaire. Recovered participants in ImmuneRACE Cohort 3 were defined by two consecutive negative NP/OP PCR tests, clearance by a healthcare professional, or resolution of symptoms. Mobile phlebotomists in the prospective study collected whole blood, serum and a nasopharyngeal or oropharyngeal swab from every participant. Over a roughly two-month period, participants in the prospective study had the option of providing additional blood draws and questionnaires. Before DNA extraction, prospective study blood samples were shipped either frozen or at room temperature.

TCRbeta CDR3 regions were amplified from genomic DNA using the immunoSEQ Assay, a bias-controlled multiplex PCR. The original pipeline was this. Within the assay, amplification of reference gene primers was used to estimate how many nucleated cells each sample contained. Sequence reads were collapsed and filtered to measure the absolute abundance of every unique TCRbeta CDR3 rearrangement. For each sample, productive Simpson clonality was calculated as the square root of Simpson's diversity index over productive rearrangements. Held by TCRdb, this immuneACCESS table contains in-frame sequences only and omits some clones. Under half of the omission traces to an unresolved V gene where checked; the cause of the rest is unknown. V, J and clone size derive from that table, while D and trimming were established from the DNA sequence. The sample table shows 350,000 to 450,000 clones, and 89% are seen once. The ten largest clonotypes hold around 1.7% of the sample.

V is clipped by 4 bases and J by 2 bases, and the sequence between their germline boundaries is 11 bases long. In the germline V gene, CDR1 corresponds to SNHLY and CDR2 to FYNNEI. From the cysteine through the phenylalanine, the CDR3 covers 14 amino acids. The sequence is cut down to CDR3 DNA, 42 bases in frame from base 1. The TCR originated in a woman aged 30 to 39 who had recovered from COVID-19. Sequencing input: PBMCs or T cells enriched from blood (not recorded which). Rearrangement joined TRBV2 to TRBJ1-2; TRBD1 is a weak D gene call, 6 bases matching. CDR3 loop: CASSVLGGNYGYTF. In nucleotides, the sequence is TGTGCCAGCAGTGTATTAGGGGGAAACTATGGCTACACCTTC.